This T cell receptor beta chain was sequenced in a study of T-cell reconstitution after alpha-beta-depleted transplantation in children. Unique molecular identifiers were built into the TCRbeta library. TCRdb processed the PCR reads anew with MiXCR; each CDR3 protein has one entry. This table holds approximately 290,000 distinct CDR3 sequences, 11% found once. The ends lost 0 bases at V and 2 bases at J; junction bases unmatched: 9. This CDR3 comprises 18 residues. Germline V gene sequence: CDR1 SGHDT, CDR2 YYEEEE. This sequence originates from a male patient aged 2-15 years who had a stem cell transplant for chronic granulomatous disease, so the T cells may come from the graft donor. The source material was peripheral blood, sampled 180 days after TCRalphabeta/CD19-depleted stem cell transplant. This chain links TRBV5-6 with TRBJ2-3, with TRBD2 identical over 10 bases. The CDR3 bases are TGTGCCAGCAGCTTGGGGCCCCGGACTAGCGGCCACACAGATACGCAGTATTTT. Protein: CASSLGPRTSGHTDTQYF.